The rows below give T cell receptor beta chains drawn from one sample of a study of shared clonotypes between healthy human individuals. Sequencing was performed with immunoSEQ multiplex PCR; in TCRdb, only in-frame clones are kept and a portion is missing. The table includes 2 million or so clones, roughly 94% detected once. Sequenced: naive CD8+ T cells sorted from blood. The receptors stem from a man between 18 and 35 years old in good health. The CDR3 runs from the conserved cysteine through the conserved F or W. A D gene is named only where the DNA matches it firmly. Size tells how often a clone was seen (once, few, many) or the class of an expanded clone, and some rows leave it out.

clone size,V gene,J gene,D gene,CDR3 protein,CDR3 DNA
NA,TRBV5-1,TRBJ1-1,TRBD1,CASSLASGGRDTEAFF,TGCGCCAGCAGCTTGGCGTCAGGGGGGAGGGACACTGAAGCTTTCTTT
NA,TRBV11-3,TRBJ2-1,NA,CASSLDFLSEQFF,TGTGCCAGCAGCTTAGATTTCTTGAGTGAGCAGTTCTTC
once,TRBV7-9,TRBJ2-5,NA,CASSLATHVGETQYF,TGTGCCAGCAGCTTAGCCACCCACGTAGGGGAGACCCAGTACTTC
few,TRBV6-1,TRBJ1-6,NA,CASSEGSSPLHF,TGTGCCAGCAGTGAGGGGAGTTCACCCCTCCACTTT
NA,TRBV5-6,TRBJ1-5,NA,CASSLSGSGPGDNQPQHF,TGTGCCAGCAGCTTGAGTGGGTCGGGGCCGGGGGACAATCAGCCCCAGCATTTT
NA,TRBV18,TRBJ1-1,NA,CASSPPGDTEAFF,TGTGCCAGCTCACCACCGGGTGACACTGAAGCTTTCTTT
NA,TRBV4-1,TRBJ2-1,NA,CASSPLGNEQFF,TGCGCCAGCAGCCCCTTGGGCAATGAGCAGTTCTTC
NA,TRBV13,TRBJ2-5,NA,CASRFTNAETQYF,TGTGCCAGCAGGTTTACAAATGCGGAGACCCAGTACTTC
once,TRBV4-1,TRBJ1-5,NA,CASSQEPGGVPQHF,TGCGCCAGCAGCCAAGAACCGGGAGGGGTGCCCCAGCATTTT
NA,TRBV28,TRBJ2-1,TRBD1,CASSYPTGNGYNEQFF,TGTGCCAGCAGCTATCCGACAGGGAACGGGTACAATGAGCAGTTCTTC
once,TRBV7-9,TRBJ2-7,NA,CASSLRGRPYEQYF,TGTGCCAGCAGCTTACGGGGCAGGCCCTACGAGCAGTACTTC
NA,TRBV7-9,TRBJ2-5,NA,CASRDSLQETQYF,TGTGCCAGTCGGGACTCCCTCCAAGAGACCCAGTACTTC
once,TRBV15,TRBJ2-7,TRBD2,CATSKTSGSDEQYF,TGTGCCACCAGCAAGACTAGCGGGAGCGACGAGCAGTACTTC
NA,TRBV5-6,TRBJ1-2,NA,CASSQDNPASYGYTF,TGTGCCAGCAGCCAAGACAATCCCGCGAGCTATGGCTACACCTTC
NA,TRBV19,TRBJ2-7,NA,CASSIVSSSYEQYF,TGTGCCAGTAGTATAGTCAGCAGTTCCTACGAGCAGTACTTC
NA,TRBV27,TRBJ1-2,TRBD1,CASSHPGQPYGGYTF,TGTGCCAGCAGTCACCCGGGACAGCCCTACGGTGGCTACACCTTC
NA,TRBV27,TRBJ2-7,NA,CASSTPEGSDYEQYF,TGTGCCAGCAGTACTCCCGAAGGGAGCGATTACGAGCAGTACTTC
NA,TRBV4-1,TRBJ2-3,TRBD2,CASSQESGGITDTQYF,TGCGCCAGCAGCCAGGAAAGCGGGGGGATCACAGATACGCAGTATTTT
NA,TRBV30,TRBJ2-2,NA,CAWRYTGELFF,TGTGCCTGGCGGTACACCGGGGAGCTGTTTTTT
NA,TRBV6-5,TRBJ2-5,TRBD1,CASSYSRDSHETQYF,TGTGCCAGCAGTTACTCGAGGGACAGTCACGAGACCCAGTACTTC
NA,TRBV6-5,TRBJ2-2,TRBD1,CASNIDRASGELFF,TGTGCCAGCAACATCGACAGGGCCTCCGGGGAGCTGTTTTTT
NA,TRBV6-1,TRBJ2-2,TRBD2,CASSEEALAANTGELFF,TGTGCCAGCAGTGAAGAGGCACTAGCGGCGAACACCGGGGAGCTGTTTTTT
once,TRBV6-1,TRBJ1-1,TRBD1,CASILTGDTEAFF,TGTGCCAGCATTTTGACAGGGGACACTGAAGCTTTCTTT
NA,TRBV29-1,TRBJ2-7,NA,CSVGQALAYEQYF,TGCAGCGTTGGCCAGGCCTTGGCCTACGAGCAGTACTTC
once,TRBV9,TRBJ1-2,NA,CASSGSTDGYTF,TGTGCCAGCAGCGGATCGACTGATGGCTACACCTTC
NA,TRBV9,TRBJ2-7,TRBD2,CASHTELGTSYYEQYF,TGTGCCAGCCATACTGAATTAGGGACTAGCTACTACGAGCAGTACTTC
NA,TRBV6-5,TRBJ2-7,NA,CASSWGRSSYEQYF,TGTGCCAGCAGTTGGGGACGGAGCTCCTACGAGCAGTACTTC
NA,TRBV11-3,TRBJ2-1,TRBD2,CASSLEGGLADYNEQFF,TGTGCCAGCAGCTTAGAAGGCGGACTAGCGGATTACAATGAGCAGTTCTTC
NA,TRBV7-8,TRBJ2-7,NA,CASSAGTVPPYEQYF,TGTGCCAGCAGCGCCGGGACTGTACCCCCTTACGAGCAGTACTTC
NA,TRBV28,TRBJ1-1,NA,CASSLGQYTEAFF,TGTGCCAGCAGTTTAGGGCAGTACACTGAAGCTTTCTTT
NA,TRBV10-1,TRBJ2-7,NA,CASSPGPTGMRYF,TGCGCCAGCAGTCCCGGCCCAACTGGCATGCGGTACTTC
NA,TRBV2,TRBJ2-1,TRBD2,CASSLNLPGLPNNEQFF,TGTGCCAGCAGCTTAAATCTCCCGGGACTACCCAACAATGAGCAGTTCTTC
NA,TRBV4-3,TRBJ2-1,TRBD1,CASSQVQGQGFYEQFF,TGCGCCAGCAGCCAAGTACAGGGACAGGGATTCTATGAGCAGTTCTTC